This entry lists 15 T cell receptor beta chains sequenced from one sample in a study of OX40 agonist ivuxolimab in advanced cancers. Assay used: immunoSEQ multiplex PCR; TCRdb lists only in-frame clones, some missing. The data show about 60,000 clones, over 80% seen once. Sequencing used CD4+ or CD8+ T cells sorted from blood, obtained in a trial of the OX40 agonist ivuxolimab. Receptors were obtained from an adult with an advanced solid tumor such as melanoma, head and neck, liver or kidney cancer.

V usage is TRBV30 and J usage is TRBJ2-2; D is perhaps TRBD1 or TRBD2 (5 bases each). Germline V gives CDR1 GTSNPN, CDR2 SVGIG (reference sequence). V gave up 5 bases and J gave up 13 bases, with 17 bases separating them. The CDR3 spans 12 residues. CDR3 coding DNA: TGTGCCTGGGGGGCAGGAGGCATGAGGCTGTTTTTT. Translating gives CAWGAGGMRLFF.

This clone was observed a single time. This chain joins TRBV27 and TRBJ2-1; D might be TRBD1 (5 bases). V lost 7 bases and J lost 4, with 17 bases in between. The CDR3 runs 15 residues. Looked up from germline, CDR1 is MNHEY and CDR2 is SMNVEV (reference sequence). The CDR3 protein is CASTFNRGRYNEQFF. Written as DNA, the CDR3 is TGTGCCAGCACCTTTAATAGGGGCAGATACAATGAGCAGTTCTTC.

The genes are TRBV5-6 and TRBJ1-2; D might be TRBD1 (6 bases). Trimming left V 4 bases short and J 7 bases short, with 11 bases between. The CDR3 contains 12 residues. Looked up from germline, CDR1 is SGHDT and CDR2 is YYEEEE. CDR3 nucleotide sequence: TGTGCCAGCAGCGCCTACAGGGCTGGCTACACCTTC. Amino acids: CASSAYRAGYTF.

The V gene is TRBV18, the J gene TRBJ2-5; D uncertain. V was pared by 2 bases and J by 4 bases, with 8 bases between. CDR1 and CDR2 from the germline V gene are KGHSH and LQKENI. CDR3 size: 13 residues. The CDR3 DNA reads as TGTGCCAGCTCACCAGGAGATTCAGAGACCCAGTACTTC. Translation: CASSPGDSETQYF.

The chain has TRBV19 and TRBJ2-3; the D gene is possibly TRBD2 (6 bases). CDR1 and CDR2 from the germline V gene are LNHDA and SQIVND (reference sequence). Trimming took 7 bases from V and 0 from J, leaving 17 bases between them. The CDR3 totals 16 residues. The chain's CDR3 is CASMDRGLGSTDTQYF. CDR3 sequence (DNA): TGTGCCAGTATGGATCGGGGACTCGGAAGCACAGATACGCAGTATTTT. The full variable domain, in which reference TRBV19 and TRBJ2-3 provide the parts outside the CDR3, is DGGITQSPKYLFRKEGQNVTLSCEQNLNHDAMYWYRQDPGQGLRLIYYSQIVNDFQKGDIAEGYSVSREKKESFPLTVTSAQKNPTAFYLCASMDRGLGSTDTQYFGPGTRLTVL.

The genes are TRBV29-1 and TRBJ1-4; D possibly corresponds to TRBD1 (5 bases). The length of the CDR3 is 15 residues. Deletions cut 6 bases from V and 8 bases from J, with 22 bases between. CDR1 SQVTM and CDR2 ANQGSEA come from the germline V gene. The CDR3 sequence: CSVLFRRGKKEKLFF. In DNA form, the CDR3 reads TGCAGCGTACTCTTTCGAAGGGGTAAGAAAGAAAAACTGTTTTTT.

This clone was counted a few times. This chain links TRBV28 with TRBJ2-7, with D perhaps matching TRBD2 (6 bases). V lost 6 bases to trimming and J lost 7 bases, with 22 bases between them. The CDR3 runs to 15 residues. CDR1 MDHEN and CDR2 SYDVKM come from the germline V gene. The CDR3 nucleotides are TGTGCCAGCAGCCAATTGATGAAAGGGACTGGGGAGCAGTACTTC. This codes for CASSQLMKGTGEQYF.

The V gene is TRBV5-6, the J gene TRBJ2-5; no clear D. Trimming cost V 4 bases and J 3 bases, with 13 bases left between them. The germline gives CDR1 SGHDT, CDR2 YYEEEE. The CDR3 length is 14 residues. The CDR3 DNA is TGTGCCAGCAGCCCGGCTTACAGTAAAGAGACCCAGTACTTC. It yields the protein CASSPAYSKETQYF.

The chain combines TRBV7-6 with TRBJ2-2; D is uncertain. Germline assignment: CDR1 SGHVS and CDR2 FNYEAQ. This CDR3 spans 16 amino acids. V lost 1 base, J lost 2 bases, and 11 bases lay in between. Here the CDR3 reads CASSLVASHNTGELFF. Here the CDR3 DNA reads TGTGCCAGCAGCTTAGTAGCCAGCCATAACACCGGGGAGCTGTTTTTT.

This chain uses TRBV19 with TRBJ2-2; TRBD1 or TRBD2 may be the D gene (6 bases each). Germline CDR1 is LNHDA and CDR2 is SQIVND (reference sequence). This CDR3 region has 14 residues. The V end lost 10 bases, the J end lost 5 bases, and 17 bases lay between the germline ends. The CDR3 here is CATQGGLRTGELFF. Here the CDR3 DNA reads TGTGCCACCCAAGGGGGGCTTAGGACCGGGGAGCTGTTTTTT.

This clone is a singleton in its sample. The V call is TRBV6-6, the J call TRBJ2-2; 7 bases are shared with TRBD1. There are 15 residues in the CDR3. V gave up 6 bases and J gave up 2 bases; unmatched junction bases: 6. Germline V CDR1 and CDR2: MNHNY, SVGAGI (reference sequence). The CDR3: CASRGTGANTGELFF. In nucleotides, the CDR3 is TGTGCCAGCAGGGGTACAGGGGCCAACACCGGGGAGCTGTTTTTT.

This sequence joins TRBV7-9 and TRBJ2-1; 8 bases map to TRBD1. J lost 9 bases, V lost 5 bases, and 12 bases had no gene match. The CDR3 runs 15 residues. Looked up from germline, CDR1 is SEHNR and CDR2 is FQNEAQ (reference sequence). The CDR3 bases are TGTGCCAGCAGCAGCAGGGGGCTTACGGAACGTGAGCAGTTCTTC. It yields the protein CASSSRGLTEREQFF.

This chain uses TRBV6-1 with TRBJ1-3, with D possibly being TRBD1 (6 bases). Per the germline V gene, CDR1 is MNHNS and CDR2 is SASEGT. Trimming took 0 bases from V and 5 from J, leaving 11 bases between them. This CDR3 has 15 residues. DNA of the CDR3: TGTGCCAGCAGTGAAGCTGGAGGGGGGCGAAACACCATATATTTT. This translates into CASSEAGGGRNTIYF.

The genes are TRBV16 and TRBJ2-1; 9 positions agree with TRBD1. There are 15 residues in the CDR3. The germline V gene encodes CDR1 KGHSY and CDR2 FQNENV. V dropped 4 bases and J dropped 0; count of bases not matched to a gene: 1. The CDR3 reads CASSLTGGSYNEQFF. The DNA for the CDR3 is TGTGCCAGCAGCCTGACAGGGGGCTCCTACAATGAGCAGTTCTTC.

About this clone itself: One junction end does not reproduce the germline sequence, and a read error may be involved. The rearrangement joins TRBV30 to TRBJ2-1; D might be TRBD1 or TRBD2, each matching 5 bases. The CDR3 extends over 13 amino acids. Per the germline V gene, CDR1 is GTSNPN and CDR2 is SVGIG (reference sequence). CDR3 sequence reads: CAWSRGPLNGQFF. The CDR3 region has the DNA TGTGCCTGGAGTCGGGGCCCCCTCAATGGGCAGTTCTTC.